These T cell receptor beta chains were read from a single sample in a study of T cell responses to AZD1222 COVID-19 vaccine. Clones were read by immunoSEQ multiplex PCR, and TCRdb kept only the in-frame ones, dropping some. Found here are some 200,000 clones, over 80% of them singletons; the top ten hold about 10%. The sequencing used peripheral blood, collected on day 0 of AZD1222 vaccination. All receptors derive from an adult in good health. CDR3s include the opening cysteine and the closing phenylalanine or tryptophan. The order of the fields is V gene, D gene, J gene, clone size, CDR3 protein, CDR3 DNA. The D gene is left open where the match is weak. Rows give clone size only sometimes, using once, few, many, or a class for an expanded clone.

TRBV30,-,TRBJ2-3,-,CAWSVATQYF,TGTGCCTGGAGTGTGGCTACGCAGTATTTT
TRBV5-1,-,TRBJ1-3,-,CASSLASSGNTIYF,TGCGCCAGCAGCTTGGCGAGCTCTGGAAACACCATATATTTT
TRBV15,-,TRBJ1-5,-,CATSRSRQVNQPQHF,TGTGCCACCAGCAGATCACGACAGGTAAATCAGCCCCAGCATTTT
TRBV7-2,-,TRBJ1-6,few,CASSLESVSGAPLHF,TGTGCCAGCAGCTTAGAGTCGGTTAGTGGGGCACCCCTCCACTTT
TRBV28,-,TRBJ1-5,-,CASTILGRSGVGQPQHF,TGTGCCAGCACCATTCTGGGGCGAAGCGGAGTGGGGCAGCCCCAGCATTTT
TRBV7-2,TRBD2,TRBJ2-1,-,CASSTRTSGSIGEQFF,TGTGCCAGCAGCACTAGGACTAGCGGGAGTATCGGTGAGCAGTTCTTC
TRBV13,-,TRBJ2-7,-,CASSFLPRSGARDEQYF,TGTGCCAGCAGCTTCCTACCCCGTTCAGGGGCTCGCGACGAGCAGTACTTC
TRBV27,TRBD1,TRBJ1-5,-,CASSEDRGRTQPQHF,TGTGCCAGCAGTGAGGACAGGGGGCGTACGCAGCCCCAGCATTTT
TRBV18,TRBD1,TRBJ1-1,-,CASSPGTGGTEAFF,TGTGCCAGCTCGCCCGGGACAGGGGGAACTGAAGCTTTCTTT
TRBV27,-,TRBJ1-5,-,CASSLGGWYSNQPQHF,TGTGCCAGCAGTTTAGGGGGGTGGTATAGCAATCAGCCCCAGCATTTT
TRBV20-1,TRBD1,TRBJ1-2,-,CSASAPDRDYGYTF,TGCAGTGCTAGTGCCCCTGACAGGGACTATGGCTACACCTTC
TRBV24-1,-,TRBJ1-5,-,CATSDPGGNQPQHF,TGTGCCACCAGTGACCCGGGAGGGAATCAGCCCCAGCATTTT
TRBV30,TRBD1,TRBJ2-2,once,CAWGGTGGLTGELFF,TGTGCCTGGGGAGGGACAGGGGGCCTAACCGGGGAGCTGTTTTTT
TRBV6-5,-,TRBJ2-5,-,CASSYSSSASQETQYF,TGTGCCAGCAGTTACTCGTCATCAGCGTCCCAAGAGACCCAGTACTTC
TRBV12-3/TRBV12-4,-,TRBJ1-1,-,CASSFWGTEAFF,TGTGCCAGCAGTTTCTGGGGTACTGAAGCTTTCTTT
TRBV7-2,TRBD1,TRBJ1-2,few,CASSSTGTGVYGYTF,TGTGCCAGCAGCTCTACCGGGACAGGGGTCTATGGCTACACCTTC
TRBV11-2,-,TRBJ1-2,-,CASTGGQGRYTF,TGTGCCAGCACCGGGGGGCAGGGACGCTACACCTTC
TRBV12-3/TRBV12-4,-,TRBJ2-4,-,CASSVGANDIQYF,TGTGCCAGCTCTGTGGGGGCAAATGACATTCAGTACTTC
TRBV6-5,-,TRBJ1-2,-,CASTKANYGYTF,TGTGCCAGCACAAAGGCGAACTATGGCTACACCTTC
TRBV3-1/TRBV3-2,-,TRBJ2-1,-,CASSPAGTAVDEQFF,TGTGCCAGCAGCCCAGCCGGGACCGCGGTGGATGAGCAGTTCTTC
TRBV9,-,TRBJ1-4,few,CASSVGGTDEKLFF,TGTGCCAGCAGCGTAGGAGGGACGGATGAAAAACTGTTTTTT
TRBV5-4,TRBD2,TRBJ2-2,-,CASSSGTSGNMAGELFF,TGTGCCAGCAGCTCCGGGACTAGCGGAAATATGGCCGGGGAGCTGTTTTTT
TRBV10-3,TRBD1,TRBJ1-2,-,CAIRTGGAYGCTF,TGTGCCATCAGGACAGGGGGCGCTTATGGCTGCACCTTC
TRBV11-2,TRBD1,TRBJ2-1,once,CASSSTGDNEQFF,TGTGCCAGCAGCTCCACAGGGGACAATGAGCAGTTCTTC
TRBV12-5,TRBD2,TRBJ2-1,-,CASGLGLAGDQFF,TGTGCTAGTGGTTTGGGACTAGCGGGAGATCAGTTCTTC
TRBV9,TRBD2,TRBJ2-1,-,CASSLGGGRSSYNEQFF,TGTGCCAGCAGCCTAGGCGGGGGGAGGAGCTCCTACAATGAGCAGTTCTTC
TRBV27,TRBD1,TRBJ1-1,-,CASSLSDRANTEAFF,TGTGCCAGCAGTTTATCAGACAGGGCCAACACTGAAGCTTTCTTT
TRBV5-1,-,TRBJ1-2,many,CASSRDTRADYGYTF,TGCGCCAGCAGCCGTGACACCAGGGCAGACTATGGCTACACCTTC
TRBV18,TRBD1,TRBJ1-1,-,CASSSAGTATKLNTEAFF,TGTGCCAGCTCATCGGCCGGGACAGCTACAAAATTGAACACTGAAGCTTTCTTT
TRBV7-2,TRBD2,TRBJ2-1,-,CASSTNIAGGANEQFF,TGTGCCAGCAGCACCAATATAGCGGGAGGGGCCAATGAGCAGTTCTTC
TRBV29-1,TRBD2,TRBJ2-3,-,CSVSGRGGLWTDTQYF,TGCAGCGTTAGTGGGAGGGGCGGTTTATGGACAGATACGCAGTATTTT
TRBV19,-,TRBJ2-4,-,CASSIGYYREIAKNIQYF,TGTGCCAGTAGTATAGGGTACTACAGGGAAATAGCCAAAAACATTCAGTACTTC